These T cell receptor beta chains were read from a single sample in a study of technical replicates of blood from a few donors. Assay used: immunoSEQ multiplex PCR; TCRdb lists only in-frame clones, some missing. Among 65,000 to 95,000 clones listed, 98% were seen once. The source material was T cells isolated from PBMCs. The receptors derive from a human donor in good health. The CDR3 runs from the conserved cysteine through the conserved F or W. The size field is filled for only some rows; it gives once, few, many or a size class.

abundance	v_gene	j_gene	CDR3aa
once	TRBV30	TRBJ1-2	CAWSARQLRLAGYTF
NA	TRBV27	TRBJ2-7	CASRNGQGSVSYEQYF
once	TRBV28	TRBJ2-3	CASRQNTDTQYF
NA	TRBV5-1	TRBJ2-5	CASSLGLAEQETQYF
NA	TRBV5-5	TRBJ2-7	CASSLRGTGLYEQYF
NA	TRBV2	TRBJ1-4	CASSDSHEGDEKLFF
NA	TRBV18	TRBJ2-2	CASSPSQGEFMAGELFF
NA	TRBV6-5	TRBJ1-1	CASSHRDRESAFF
NA	TRBV19	TRBJ2-2	CASSGWQGASTGELFF
NA	TRBV27	TRBJ1-1	CASSLTGRNTEAFF
NA	TRBV2	TRBJ2-7	CASRHTGSYEQYF
NA	TRBV29-1	TRBJ2-1	CSAGLAGPNEQFF
NA	TRBV6-5	TRBJ2-7	CASSLRDGGRYEQYF
NA	TRBV6-1	TRBJ1-1	CASRSGLQNTEAFF
NA	TRBV15	TRBJ1-1	CATSMPGGVGAFF
NA	TRBV6-4	TRBJ2-1	CASRPSGGSAYNEQFF
NA	TRBV19	TRBJ1-1	CASRAWNTEAFF
NA	TRBV5-1	TRBJ2-7	CASSPNTRQYF
NA	TRBV14	TRBJ2-2	CASSKDEAASLYTGELFF
NA	TRBV2	TRBJ2-5	CASLGGNEETQYF
NA	TRBV18	TRBJ2-7	CASSPLSGSGMYEQYF
once	TRBV10-1	TRBJ2-4	CASSEGGSHKNIQYF
NA	TRBV5-4	TRBJ1-2	CASRGQGNGYTF
NA	TRBV2	TRBJ2-7	CASSYYLGTSQQYF
NA	TRBV25-1	TRBJ2-7	CASSDPSGRALYEQYF
NA	TRBV27	TRBJ1-2	CASSFQGEYHNYGYTF
once	TRBV18	TRBJ1-1	CASSTGENTEAFF
NA	TRBV12-5	TRBJ1-6	CASGLVLGSGGANSPLHF
NA	TRBV4-2	TRBJ2-7	CASSQQIHRNRNYEQYF
NA	TRBV7-2	TRBJ2-3	CASSFRQRRADTQYF